A single sample is the source of the 21 T cell receptor beta chains below, sequenced in a study of T cell clonality in common variable immunodeficiency. Findings and caveats of the study: In common variable immunodeficiency, TCR beta chains reportedly carried fewer deletions and N-nucleotide insertions.

These TCRs' antigens remain unknown. Measured with immunoSEQ multiplex PCR; TCRdb has only the in-frame clones, and not every one. The sample lists roughly 40,000 clones, none appearing once, the ten largest making up around 5.8%. The source material was peripheral blood mononuclear cells. The origin of the receptors is a human donor with common variable immunodeficiency.

This clone was seen repeatedly, ten times or more. The read stops 3 residues short of the end of the CDR3; the missing end is completed from the germline J gene. The V gene is TRBV5-1, the J gene TRBJ2-3; weak D call: TRBD2 (7 bases). Trimming took 0 bases from V and 2 from J, leaving 13 bases between them. The germline CDR1 and CDR2 sequences are SGHRS and YFSETQ. The CDR3 totals 16 residues. The sequenced CDR3 bases are TGCGCCAGCAGCTTGGTCTCGCGGGGGCACACAGATACG. It specifies CASSLVSRGHTDT. The CDR3 reads in full as CASSLVSRGHTDTQYF.

Concerning this clone itself: Coverage ceases 3 residues before the CDR3 finishes, and the germline J gene fills in the end. The chain uses TRBV6-1 and TRBJ2-5; a possible D gene is TRBD1 (6 bases). Trimming stripped 1 base from V and 3 bases from J, with 12 bases between. The germline CDR1 and CDR2 sequences are MNHNS and SASEGT. The CDR3 sequence is 15 residues long. This CDR3 is CASSEVPHREETQYF. Partial CDR3 DNA: TGTGCCAGCAGTGAAGTTCCCCACAGGGAAGAGACC.

Comments on this clone: Read sequence stops 3 residues before the CDR3 end, and the germline J gene provides the missing end. The chain is built from TRBV30 and TRBJ1-2; D possibly corresponds to TRBD1 (6 bases). Germline CDR1 reads GTSNPN; CDR2 reads SVGIG (reference sequence). Trimming cost V 8 bases and J 4 bases, with 14 bases left between them. The CDR3 is 12 residues long. CDR3 DNA (partial): TGTGCCACCGAGGGGGAGGGCTATGGC. This translates into CATEGEGYG. The whole CDR3 protein is CATEGEGYGYTF.

Concerning this clone itself: The read is 3 residues too short to cover the CDR3 end, so that end is filled in from the germline J gene. This chain connects TRBV7-2 to TRBJ2-7; 14 nucleotides line up with TRBD2. CDR1 is SGHTA, CDR2 FQGNSA, per germline. The CDR3 is made up of 15 amino acids. V shed 5 bases, J shed 6 bases, and the junction held 6 bases outside the gene matches. CDR3 DNA, as far as it was read: TGTGCCAGCAGCCAAGGGACTAGCGGGAGTCTCGAG. This translates into CASSQGTSGSLE. The CDR3 reads in full as CASSQGTSGSLEQYF.

This clone was seen a few times. The read stops 3 residues short of the end of the CDR3; the missing end is completed from the germline J gene. The chain recombines TRBV7-2 with TRBJ2-7; D gene ambiguous. Germline V gene sequence: CDR1 SGHTA, CDR2 FQGNSA. V was trimmed by 5 bases and J by 1 base, leaving 3 bases between them. The CDR3 covers 11 residues. The CDR3: CASSPSYEQYF. The sequenced CDR3 bases are TGTGCCAGCAGCCCTTCCTACGAG.

The sample holds many counts of this clone. The read ends 3 residues before the CDR3 terminus; that terminus is restored from the germline J gene. This rearrangement joins TRBV6-2 or TRBV6-3 to TRBJ2-3; D is uncertain. V dropped 5 bases and J dropped 4 bases, with 19 bases sitting between them. Looked up from germline, CDR1 is MNHEY and CDR2 is SVGEGT. The CDR3 is 16 amino acids. Partial CDR3 DNA: TGTGCCAGCAGTACGTCTGTCCGCTCAGGCGCAGATACG. This sequence encodes CASSTSVRSGADT. The CDR3 in full is CASSTSVRSGADTQYF.

This clone was observed a few times. Sequencing ends 3 residues short of the CDR3 end; the germline J gene provides the rest. The gene calls are TRBV19 and TRBJ1-6, with 8 bases aligning to TRBD1. Per the germline V gene, CDR1 is LNHDA and CDR2 is SQIVND (reference sequence). Germline trimming cut 0 bases from V and 9 bases from J; bases unmatched to any gene: 19. This CDR3 is 20 amino acids long. This chain's CDR3 is CASSIDPRTGYGTASSPLHF. CDR3 DNA (partial): TGTGCCAGTAGTATAGATCCTCGGACAGGGTACGGCACGGCTAGTTCACCC.

As to this clone: The read ends 3 residues shy of where the CDR3 ends; the end is completed using the germline J gene. The V gene is TRBV30, the J gene TRBJ2-1; 8 bases map to TRBD2. The CDR3 is 15 amino acids. The germline CDR1 and CDR2 sequences are GTSNPN and SVGIG (reference sequence). V was clipped by 2 bases and J by 4 bases; unmatched bases: 7. CDR3 region: CAWSSAGGLYNEQFF. CDR3 bases read: TGTGCCTGGAGTTCGGCGGGAGGATTATACAATGAG.

This clone was detected many times. The read halts 3 residues ahead of the CDR3 end, with the missing end drawn from the germline J gene. V is TRBV18 and J is TRBJ1-1; 8 positions agree with TRBD1. The junction had 5 bases not matched to a gene; V was cut back by 3 bases and J by 5 bases. Germline V lookup: CDR1 KGHSH, CDR2 LQKENI. The CDR3 covers 14 residues. The CDR3 bases that were read are TGTGCCAGCTCACCCTTAACAGGGGGTACTGAA. Translating gives CASSPLTGGTE. The whole CDR3 protein is CASSPLTGGTEAFF.

This clone has just a few counts. Read sequence stops 3 residues before the CDR3 end, and the germline J gene provides the missing end. V gene TRBV7-9 combines with J gene TRBJ1-1; 7 bases map to TRBD1. V lost 5 bases, J lost 0 bases, and 6 bases stayed unmatched. The CDR3 runs to 15 residues. Germline assignment: CDR1 SEHNR and CDR2 FQNEAQ (reference sequence). The CDR3 reads CASSEQGNMNTEAFF. Partial CDR3 DNA: TGTGCCAGCAGCGAACAGGGGAACATGAACACTGAA.

There are a few counts of this clone. The CDR3 sequence is CASSFWTGNTEAFF. The part of the CDR3 DNA that was read is TGTGCCAGCAGCTTTTGGACAGGGAACACTGAA. V usage is TRBV5-5 and J usage is TRBJ1-1, with TRBD1 matching 7 bases. The read gets to within 3 residues of the CDR3 end, and the germline J gene fills in the rest. The V gene's germline CDR1 is SGHKS and CDR2 YYEKEE (reference sequence). CDR3 length: 14 amino acids. Losses at the gene ends were 2 bases for V and 1 base for J; bases not matched to a gene: 2.

Comment on this clone: Sequencing ends 3 residues short of the CDR3 end; the germline J gene provides the rest. The V call is TRBV7-9, the J call TRBJ2-5, with 9 bases aligning to TRBD1. CDR1 and CDR2 (germline): SEHNR, FQNEAQ (reference sequence). CDR3 length: 14 residues. V shed 0 bases and J 7 bases; nucleotides not matched to a gene: 3. This CDR3 reads CASSLAWTGATQYF. CDR3 bases read: TGTGCCAGCAGCTTAGCGTGGACAGGGGCGACC. The full variable domain, in which reference TRBV7-9 and TRBJ2-5 provide the parts outside the CDR3, is DTGVSQNPRHKITKRGQNVTFRCDPISEHNRLYWYRQTLGQGPEFLTYFQNEAQLEKSRLLSDRFSAERPKGSFSTLEIQRTEQGDSAMYLCASSLAWTGATQYFGPGTRLLVL.

In its sample, this clone was seen a few times. CDR3 amino acids: CASSSFGTHNEQFF. The covered CDR3 bases are TGTGCCAGCAGCTCGTTCGGGACTCACAATGAG. This rearrangement joins TRBV11-3 to TRBJ2-1; possibly TRBD2 for D (6 bases). The read stops 3 residues short of the end of the CDR3; the missing end is completed from the germline J gene. The ends were cut back, 4 bases at V and 5 bases at J, with 12 bases in the middle. The CDR3 runs to 14 residues. Germline V gene data show CDR1 as SGHNT and CDR2 as YENEEA.

Ten or more counts support this clone. With the read ending 3 residues before the CDR3 end, the germline J gene is used to fill in that end. The chain joins TRBV30 to TRBJ1-4, with TRBD1 matching over 8 bases. The CDR3 loop spans 11 amino acids. V lost 5 bases, J lost 8 bases, and 1 base stayed unmatched. Germline V CDR1 and CDR2: GTSNPN, SVGIG (reference sequence). Incomplete CDR3 DNA: TGTGCCTGGCACAGGGGGGAAAAA. Encoded protein: CAWHRGEK. The CDR3, in full, reads CAWHRGEKLFF.

To note about this clone: The CDR3 end is not reached by the read, which stops 3 residues before it; the germline J gene fills it in. The chain links TRBV7-9 to TRBJ1-1; 8 positions match TRBD1. The CDR3 length is 15 residues. The V and J ends lost 5 bases and 5 bases, in that order; junction bases with no gene match: 10. Per the germline V gene, CDR1 is SEHNR and CDR2 is FQNEAQ (reference sequence). CDR3 loop: CASSQRPGGATEAFF. The CDR3 bases that were read are TGTGCCAGCAGCCAGAGGCCAGGGGGCGCGACTGAA.

Remarks on this clone: The read gets to within 3 residues of the CDR3 end, and the germline J gene fills in the rest. The chain joins TRBV7-9 to TRBJ2-2; D is perhaps TRBD1 (5 bases). The germline V and J ends were trimmed by 5 bases and 2 bases, with 9 bases remaining between them. Germline lookup yields CDR1 SEHNR and CDR2 FQNEAQ (reference sequence). The CDR3 is 14 amino acids. Incomplete CDR3 DNA: TGTGCCAGCAGCGTGACAGTTAACACCGGGGAG. Its protein is CASSVTVNTGE. The whole CDR3 protein reads CASSVTVNTGELFF.

To note about this clone: With the read ending 3 residues before the CDR3 end, the germline J gene is used to fill in that end. The gene calls are TRBV2 and TRBJ2-1; weak D call: TRBD1 (5 bases). The ends were cut back, 2 bases at V and 0 bases at J, with 5 bases in the middle. Germline-derived CDR1 and CDR2 are SNHLY and FYNNEI. The CDR3 has 14 residues. The sequenced CDR3 bases are TGTGCCAGCAGTGAAACAGGCTCCTACAATGAG. Translation: CASSETGSYNE. The whole CDR3 sequence reads CASSETGSYNEQFF.

This clone was seen ten or more times. The read falls 3 residues short of the CDR3 end, and the missing part is taken from the germline J gene. The genes are TRBV18 and TRBJ2-1; the D is unclear. CDR1 KGHSH and CDR2 LQKENI come from the germline V gene. The CDR3 length is 15 residues. Trimming removed 3 bases at V and 6 bases at J, with 15 bases between. The chain's CDR3 is CASSPAQRGINEQFF. The covered CDR3 bases are TGTGCCAGCTCACCCGCCCAAAGAGGCATCAATGAG. Together with reference TRBV18 and TRBJ2-1, the CDR3 gives the full variable domain: NAGVMQNPRHLVRRRGQEARLRCSPMKGHSHVYWYRQLPEEGLKFMVYLQKENIIDESGMPKERFSAEFPKEGPSILRIQQVVRGDSAAYFCASSPAQRGINEQFFGPGTRLTVL.

With respect to this clone: Read data end 3 residues before the CDR3 end; the end is taken from the germline J gene. V and J are TRBV19 and TRBJ2-1, with 13 positions matching TRBD2. Germline CDR1 and CDR2: LNHDA and SQIVND (reference sequence). The CDR3 is 16 residues long. Germline trimming cut 3 bases from V and 9 bases from J; bases unmatched to any gene: 8. The CDR3 reads CASSIRTSGRSFEQFF. The sequenced part of the CDR3 DNA is TGTGCCAGTAGTATCCGGACTAGCGGGAGATCTTTTGAG.

This clone was seen more than once but under ten times. The observed sequence ends 3 residues before the CDR3 terminus, with the missing tail filled in from the germline J gene. The chain joins TRBV2 to TRBJ1-3; 10 bases are a match to TRBD1. This CDR3 comprises 16 residues. The germline V gene has CDR1 SNHLY and CDR2 FYNNEI. The V gene end was trimmed by 1 base and the J gene end by 7 bases; junction bases not matched to a gene: 7. The part of the CDR3 DNA that was read is TGTGCCAGCAGTGAAGGAATGACAGGGGGCAAGAACACC. Protein product: CASSEGMTGGKNT. From start to end, the CDR3 is CASSEGMTGGKNTIYF.

In this sample, this clone turned up a few times. The read comes to an end 3 residues before the CDR3 does, leaving the germline J gene to fill in the end. The chain uses TRBV2 and TRBJ2-1; D uncertain. Germline V CDR1 and CDR2: SNHLY, FYNNEI. V was clipped by 4 bases and J by 4 bases, with 14 bases between them. This CDR3 comprises 15 residues. The CDR3 is CASSAWLQKYNEQFF. The DNA read from the CDR3 is TGTGCCAGCAGTGCCTGGCTGCAGAAATACAATGAG.